This TCR beta chain emerged from a study of OX40 agonist ivuxolimab in advanced cancers. Study-level background: Six ivuxolimab dose levels, 0.01 to 10 mg/kg, were given intravenously every 2 weeks. Prior anti-PD-1, anti-PD-L1 or anti-CTLA-4 therapy was allowed; about 39% had some.

Study findings and constraints: It was not determined which antigens were specifically recognized by the peripheral T cells that had undergone clonal expansion.

The data were produced by immunoSEQ multiplex PCR, yet TCRdb's version contains in-frame clones alone and is incomplete. The sample has some 80,000 clones; approximately 90% are singletons. With regard to this clone: Its cognate antigen is unknown.

The germline gives CDR1 MNHNS, CDR2 SASEGT. The ends lost 4 bases at V and 2 bases at J; junction bases unmatched: 5. The CDR3 is 15 amino acids. This sequence originates from an adult with an advanced solid tumor such as melanoma, head and neck, liver or kidney cancer. The chain has TRBV6-1 and TRBJ2-3, with 8 bases lining up with TRBD1. Specimen: CD4+ or CD8+ T cells sorted from blood, collected in a trial of the OX40 agonist ivuxolimab. The CDR3 sequence is CASSGRQGFTDTQYF. CDR3 bases: TGTGCCAGCAGTGGAAGACAGGGGTTCACAGATACGCAGTATTTT.